The subject of this entry is one TCR beta chain. The record originates from a study of CD8 T cells in Susac syndrome. Trimming took 5 bases from V and 2 from J, leaving 9 bases between them. The CDR3 runs to 13 residues. Germline lookup yields CDR1 KGHDR and CDR2 SFDVKD. FACS was used to enrich TEMRA cells, whereas the CD8+ and CD4+ T cells were obtained by negative isolation. Random hexamers primed reverse transcription of about 0.45 to 1 ug RNA. TCR beta CDR3 was amplified by immunoSEQ multiplex PCR. This amplification extended across 54 Vbeta and 13 Jbeta segments. TCRdb reanalysed the immunoSEQ multiplex PCR reads using MiXCR and keeps one entry per CDR3 protein. Of about 300,000 distinct CDR3 sequences in the sample, 70% to 90% are singletons; the top ten hold 0.21%.

The sequence derives from a human donor with multiple sclerosis. The rearrangement links TRBV24-1 to TRBJ2-7; the D gene is possibly TRBD1 (5 bases). Sequencing was carried out using CD8+ T cells from PBMCs. The DNA of the CDR3 is TGTGCCACCAGTGCTATAGGGGCCTACGAGCAGTACTTC. Amino acids: CATSAIGAYEQYF.